This T cell receptor beta chain was profiled in a study of T cell responses to AZD1222 COVID-19 vaccine. Looking at the study overall: Pooling covered second doses at about 4 or about 12 weeks. Findings and caveats of the study: Across the whole spike, CD4 TCRs peaked at regions 160-218 and 743-854. Donor demographics were predominantly white British with a female majority; clonal diversity may be underestimated. The study found Spike-specific TCR breadth and depth rose after two AZD1222 doses.

Germline loops: CDR1 SGHNT, CDR2 YYREEE (reference sequence). The CDR3 runs to 13 residues. Trimming stripped 4 bases from V and 6 bases from J, with 13 bases between. Turning to this clone: The antigen remains unidentified.

This table comes from immunoSEQ multiplex PCR, and its TCRdb copy is limited to in-frame clones, with some not included. The table lists approximately 140,000 clones, 80% to 90% of them singletons. The TCR comes from an adult in good health. The chain carries TRBV5-4 and TRBJ1-1; D remains ambiguous. This specimen was peripheral blood, taken on day 0 of AZD1222 vaccination. The DNA of the CDR3 is TGTGCCAGCAGCGTGCGGGGAGGGCCTGAAGCTTTCTTT. It specifies CASSVRGGPEAFF.